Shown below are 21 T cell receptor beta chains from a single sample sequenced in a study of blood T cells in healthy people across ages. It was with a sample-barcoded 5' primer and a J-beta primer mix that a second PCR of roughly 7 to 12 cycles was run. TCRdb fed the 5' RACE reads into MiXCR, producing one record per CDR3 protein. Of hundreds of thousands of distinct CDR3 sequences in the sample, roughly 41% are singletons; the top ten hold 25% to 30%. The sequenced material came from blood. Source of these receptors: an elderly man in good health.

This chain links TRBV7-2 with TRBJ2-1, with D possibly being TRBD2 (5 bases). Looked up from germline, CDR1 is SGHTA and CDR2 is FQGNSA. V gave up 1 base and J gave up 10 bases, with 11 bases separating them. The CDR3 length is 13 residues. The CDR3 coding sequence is TGTGCCAGCAGCTTAGAGTATTGGGAGGAGCAGTTCTTC. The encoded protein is CASSLEYWEEQFF.

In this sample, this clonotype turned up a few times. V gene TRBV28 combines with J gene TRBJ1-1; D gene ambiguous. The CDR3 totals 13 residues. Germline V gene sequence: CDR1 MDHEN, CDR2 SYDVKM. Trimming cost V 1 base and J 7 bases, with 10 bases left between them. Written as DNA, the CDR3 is TGTGCCAGCAGTTTATTAGAACAGTATGAAGCTTTCTTT. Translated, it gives CASSLLEQYEAFF.

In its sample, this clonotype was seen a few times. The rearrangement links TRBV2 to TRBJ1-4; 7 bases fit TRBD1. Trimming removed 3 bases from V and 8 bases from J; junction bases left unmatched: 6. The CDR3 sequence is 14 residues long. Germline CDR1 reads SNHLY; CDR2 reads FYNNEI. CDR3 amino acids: CASSETGLREKLFF. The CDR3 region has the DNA TGTGCCAGCAGTGAGACAGGGTTGAGGGAAAAACTGTTTTTT.

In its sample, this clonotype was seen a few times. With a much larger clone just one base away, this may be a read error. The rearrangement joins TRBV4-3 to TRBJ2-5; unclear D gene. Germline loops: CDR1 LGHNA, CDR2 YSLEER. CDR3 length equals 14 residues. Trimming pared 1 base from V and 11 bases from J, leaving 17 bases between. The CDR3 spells CASSQVWGSNEQYF. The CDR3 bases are TGCGCCAGCAGCCAAGTATGGGGATCCAATGAGCAGTACTTC.

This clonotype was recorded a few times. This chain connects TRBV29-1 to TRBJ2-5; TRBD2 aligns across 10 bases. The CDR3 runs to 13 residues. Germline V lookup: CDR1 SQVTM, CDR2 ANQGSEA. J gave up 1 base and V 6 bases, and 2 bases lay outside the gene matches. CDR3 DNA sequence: TGCAGCGTCAGGACTAGCGGCCAAGAGACCCAGTACTTC. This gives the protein CSVRTSGQETQYF.

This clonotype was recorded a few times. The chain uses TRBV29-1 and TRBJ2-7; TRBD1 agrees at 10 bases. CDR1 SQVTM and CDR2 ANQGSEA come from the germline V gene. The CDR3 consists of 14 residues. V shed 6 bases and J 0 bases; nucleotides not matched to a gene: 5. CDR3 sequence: CSVPWTGGSYEQYF. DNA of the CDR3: TGCAGCGTCCCCTGGACAGGGGGCTCCTACGAGCAGTACTTC.

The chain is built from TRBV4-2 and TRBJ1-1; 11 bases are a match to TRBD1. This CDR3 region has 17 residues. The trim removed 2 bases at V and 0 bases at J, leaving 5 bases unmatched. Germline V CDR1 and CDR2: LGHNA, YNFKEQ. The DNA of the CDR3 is TGTGCCAGCAGCCAACTCGGACAGGGGGCCATGAACACTGAAGCTTTCTTT. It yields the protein CASSQLGQGAMNTEAFF.

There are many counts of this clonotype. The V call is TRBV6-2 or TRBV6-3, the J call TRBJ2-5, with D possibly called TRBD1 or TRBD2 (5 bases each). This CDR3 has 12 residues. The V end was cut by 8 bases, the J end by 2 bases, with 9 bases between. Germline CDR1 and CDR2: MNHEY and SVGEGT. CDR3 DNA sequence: TGTGCCAGCTCCGGGGCTCAAGAGACCCAGTACTTC. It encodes CASSGAQETQYF.

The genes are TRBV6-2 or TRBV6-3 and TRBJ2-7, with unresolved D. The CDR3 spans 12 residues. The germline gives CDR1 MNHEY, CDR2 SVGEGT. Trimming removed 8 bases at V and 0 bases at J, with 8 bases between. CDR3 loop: CASQQSSYEQYF. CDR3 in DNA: TGTGCCAGCCAACAGTCCTCCTACGAGCAGTACTTC.

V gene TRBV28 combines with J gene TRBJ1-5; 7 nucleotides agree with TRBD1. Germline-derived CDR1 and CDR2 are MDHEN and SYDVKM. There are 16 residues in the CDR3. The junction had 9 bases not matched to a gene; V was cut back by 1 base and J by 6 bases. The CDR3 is CASSLSTGVGGQPQHF. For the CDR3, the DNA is TGTGCCAGCAGTTTATCCACAGGGGTGGGAGGTCAGCCCCAGCATTTT.

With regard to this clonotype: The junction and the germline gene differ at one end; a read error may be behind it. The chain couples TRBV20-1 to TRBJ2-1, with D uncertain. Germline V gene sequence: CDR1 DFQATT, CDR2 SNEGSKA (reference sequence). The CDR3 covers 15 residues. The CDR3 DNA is TGCAGTGCAGAAGAAGGGCGTTCCACGTACAGTGAGCAGTTCTTC. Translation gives CSAEEGRSTYSEQFF.

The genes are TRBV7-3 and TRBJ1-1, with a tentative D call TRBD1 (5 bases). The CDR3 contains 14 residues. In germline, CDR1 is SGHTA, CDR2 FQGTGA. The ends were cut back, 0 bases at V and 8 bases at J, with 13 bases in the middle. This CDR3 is CASSLTLGVGEAFF. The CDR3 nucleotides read TGTGCCAGCAGCTTAACCTTGGGGGTCGGCGAAGCTTTCTTT.

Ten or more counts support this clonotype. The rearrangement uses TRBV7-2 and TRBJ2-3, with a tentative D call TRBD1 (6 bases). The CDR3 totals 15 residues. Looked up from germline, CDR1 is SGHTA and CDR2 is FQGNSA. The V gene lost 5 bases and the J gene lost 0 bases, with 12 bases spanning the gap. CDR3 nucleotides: TGTGCCAGCAGCCTTAACAGGGCTAGCACAGATACGCAGTATTTT. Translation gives CASSLNRASTDTQYF.

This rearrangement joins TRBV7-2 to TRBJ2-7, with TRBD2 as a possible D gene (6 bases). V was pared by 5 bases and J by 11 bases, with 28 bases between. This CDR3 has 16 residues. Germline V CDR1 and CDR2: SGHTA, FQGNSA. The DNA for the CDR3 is TGTGCCAGCAGCACTCTCGCCGGGACTGTTTACAATGAGGAGTACTTC. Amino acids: CASSTLAGTVYNEEYF.

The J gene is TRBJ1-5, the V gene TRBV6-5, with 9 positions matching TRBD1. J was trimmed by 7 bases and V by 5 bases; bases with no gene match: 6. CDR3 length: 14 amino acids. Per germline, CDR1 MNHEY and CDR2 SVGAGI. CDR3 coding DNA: TGTGCCAGCAGTGACCAAGACAGGGGGCAGCCCCAGCATTTT. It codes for CASSDQDRGQPQHF.

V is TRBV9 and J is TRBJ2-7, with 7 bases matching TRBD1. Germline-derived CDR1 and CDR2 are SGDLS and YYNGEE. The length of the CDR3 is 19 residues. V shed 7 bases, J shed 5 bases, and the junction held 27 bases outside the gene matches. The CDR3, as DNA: TGTGCCAGCTCACCAACGCGGCCATTGACAGGGTCAGGAAGGAACGAGCAGTACTTC. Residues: CASSPTRPLTGSGRNEQYF.

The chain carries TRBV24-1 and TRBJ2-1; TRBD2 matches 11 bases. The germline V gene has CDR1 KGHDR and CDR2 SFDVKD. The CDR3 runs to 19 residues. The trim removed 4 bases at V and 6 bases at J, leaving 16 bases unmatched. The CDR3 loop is CATSERSDIAGGRSNEQFF. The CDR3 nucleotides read TGTGCCACCAGTGAACGAAGTGATATAGCGGGAGGGAGAAGCAATGAGCAGTTCTTC.

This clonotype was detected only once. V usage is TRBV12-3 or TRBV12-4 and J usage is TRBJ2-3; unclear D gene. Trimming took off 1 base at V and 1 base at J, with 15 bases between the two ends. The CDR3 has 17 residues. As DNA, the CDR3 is TGTGCCAGCAGTTTAGATAGGCGCACCACGGGCACAGATACGCAGTATTTT. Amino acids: CASSLDRRTTGTDTQYF.

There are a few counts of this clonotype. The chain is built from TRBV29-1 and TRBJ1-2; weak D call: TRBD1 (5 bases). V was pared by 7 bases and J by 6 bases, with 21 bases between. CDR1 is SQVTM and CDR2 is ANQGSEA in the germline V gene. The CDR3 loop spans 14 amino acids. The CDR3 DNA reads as TGCAGCGCCGGATACCCGCAGGGAGGGGATGGCTACACCTTC. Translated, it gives CSAGYPQGGDGYTF.

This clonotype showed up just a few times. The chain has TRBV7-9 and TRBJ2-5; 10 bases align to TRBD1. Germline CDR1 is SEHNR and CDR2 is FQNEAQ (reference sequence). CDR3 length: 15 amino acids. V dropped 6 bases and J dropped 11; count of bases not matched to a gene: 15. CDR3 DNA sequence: TGTGCCAGCAGGAGGGACAGGGGTGCATACAATGAGCAGTACTTC. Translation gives CASRRDRGAYNEQYF.

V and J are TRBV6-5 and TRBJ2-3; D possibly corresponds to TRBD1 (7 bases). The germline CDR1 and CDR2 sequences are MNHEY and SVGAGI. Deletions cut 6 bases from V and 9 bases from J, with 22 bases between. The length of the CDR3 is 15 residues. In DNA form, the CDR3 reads TGTGCCAGCAGCCGAACCTCCAGGGGGGCACCAACGCAGTATTTT. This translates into CASSRTSRGAPTQYF.